The present TCR beta chain was sequenced within a study of control samples from healthy donors and cancer patients. The assay was immunoSEQ multiplex PCR, and TCRdb's table has in-frame clones only and misses some. The table has 80,000 or so clones, 91% seen once. This CDR3 comprises 15 residues. Germline V gives CDR1 SGHTA, CDR2 FQGNSA. The V end was cut by 6 bases, the J end by 7 bases, with 21 bases between. This clonotype originated in a man in his fifties in good health. Sequenced: blood. The chain carries TRBV7-2 and TRBJ1-2; D uncertain. The CDR3 loop is CASSLDRPGTGGYTF. CDR3 bases: TGTGCCAGCAGTTTGGACCGACCGGGAACGGGTGGCTACACCTTC.